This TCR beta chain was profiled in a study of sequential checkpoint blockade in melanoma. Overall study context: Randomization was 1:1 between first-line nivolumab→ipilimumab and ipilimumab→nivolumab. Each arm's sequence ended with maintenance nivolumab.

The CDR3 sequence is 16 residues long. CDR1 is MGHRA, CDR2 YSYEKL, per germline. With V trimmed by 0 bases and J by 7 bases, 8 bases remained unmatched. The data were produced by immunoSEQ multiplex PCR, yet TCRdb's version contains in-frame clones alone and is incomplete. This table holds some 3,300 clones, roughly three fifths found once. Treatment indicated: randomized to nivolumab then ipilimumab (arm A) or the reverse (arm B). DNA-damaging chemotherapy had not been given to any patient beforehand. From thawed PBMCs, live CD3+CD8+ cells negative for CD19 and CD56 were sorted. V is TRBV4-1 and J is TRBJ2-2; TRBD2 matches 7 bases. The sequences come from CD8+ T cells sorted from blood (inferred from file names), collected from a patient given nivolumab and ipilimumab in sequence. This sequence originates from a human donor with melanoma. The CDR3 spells CASSQDSGGGGGELFF. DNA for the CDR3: TGCGCCAGCAGCCAAGATAGTGGCGGGGGTGGCGGGGAGCTGTTTTTT.